The 5 T cell receptor beta chains below were found in one sample sequenced in a study of early T cells in non-severe SARS-CoV-2 infection. TCRdb reprocessed the 5' RACE reads with MiXCR, giving one entry per CDR3 protein. The sample holds 75,000 to 90,000 distinct CDR3 sequences, 5% to 6.5% seen once. Sequencing was done on a sample of whole blood. These receptors all stem from an adult who was a healthcare worker with PCR-confirmed SARS-CoV-2 infection or an uninfected control (not recorded which).

This clonotype has at least ten counts. The V gene is TRBV19, the J gene TRBJ1-4; 9 nucleotides agree with TRBD1. Trimming removed 7 bases from V and 7 bases from J; junction bases left unmatched: 7. Germline V gene sequence: CDR1 LNHDA, CDR2 SQIVND (reference sequence). The CDR3 has 14 residues. This CDR3 is CASTEGTGTEKLFF. The CDR3 DNA is TGTGCCAGTACAGAAGGGACAGGGACTGAAAAACTGTTTTTT.

This clonotype has a count of ten or more. CDR3 sequence reads: CASSLAPPGQLKRTEAFF. DNA for the CDR3: TGTGCCAGCAGCTTAGCCCCGCCGGGACAGTTAAAGAGGACTGAAGCTTTCTTT. V usage is TRBV7-2 and J usage is TRBJ1-1, with 7 bases lining up with TRBD1. V shed 0 bases and J 5 bases; nucleotides not matched to a gene: 15. Per the germline V gene, CDR1 is SGHTA and CDR2 is FQGNSA. CDR3 length: 18 residues.

V is TRBV4-2 and J is TRBJ1-1, with 8 bases lining up with TRBD1. The junction had 10 bases not matched to a gene; V was cut back by 1 base and J by 0 bases. This CDR3 comprises 18 residues. Germline V gene lookup returns CDR1 LGHNA and CDR2 YNFKEQ. Here the CDR3 reads CASSQAFSQGALNTEAFF. For the CDR3, the DNA is TGTGCCAGCAGCCAAGCCTTTTCGCAGGGGGCCTTGAACACTGAAGCTTTCTTT.

This clonotype was counted between two and nine times. V and J are TRBV7-9 and TRBJ1-4; 7 bases fit TRBD1. Germline CDR1 reads SEHNR; CDR2 reads FQNEAQ (reference sequence). The CDR3 totals 14 residues. V lost 4 bases to trimming and J lost 6 bases; unmatched junction nucleotides: 5. The CDR3 sequence: CASSSPTGYEKLFF. In DNA, the CDR3 is TGTGCCAGCAGCTCACCGACAGGGTATGAAAAACTGTTTTTT.

In its sample, this clonotype was seen a few times. This chain connects TRBV6-5 to TRBJ2-3; 12 positions match TRBD2. The V gene's germline CDR1 is MNHEY and CDR2 SVGAGI. The CDR3 covers 16 residues. V lost 5 bases and J lost 2; bases outside the gene matches: 5. CDR3 sequence: CASSDGLAGITDTQYF. The CDR3 bases are TGTGCCAGCAGTGACGGACTAGCGGGGATCACAGATACGCAGTATTTT.